This T cell receptor (beta chain) was identified during a study of T cell repertoires in cytomegalovirus infection. Study-level results: Cumulative frequency of public TCR beta families picked out carriers of CMV plus the relevant HLA.

TCRdb reanalysed the reads using MiXCR and keeps one entry per CDR3 protein. Of some 940,000 distinct CDR3 sequences in the sample, about a third were seen once. This clonotype came up a few times. Its antigen is still unknown. The V gene end was trimmed by 4 bases and the J gene end by 0 bases; junction bases not matched to a gene: 5. Per the germline V gene, CDR1 is SEHNR and CDR2 is FQNEAQ (reference sequence). This CDR3 spans 15 amino acids. The TCR was taken from a human donor in good health (CMV status not recorded). Some clones in this sample may be carry-over from other donors' samples. The V call is TRBV7-9, the J call TRBJ2-7; TRBD1 matches 8 bases. Sequenced here: cultured CD8+ T cells from PBMCs, sampled from culture after CMV antigen stimulation. CDR3 sequence: CASSSRTGSSYEQYF. CDR3 nucleotides: TGTGCCAGCAGCTCTCGGACAGGGAGCTCCTACGAGCAGTACTTC.